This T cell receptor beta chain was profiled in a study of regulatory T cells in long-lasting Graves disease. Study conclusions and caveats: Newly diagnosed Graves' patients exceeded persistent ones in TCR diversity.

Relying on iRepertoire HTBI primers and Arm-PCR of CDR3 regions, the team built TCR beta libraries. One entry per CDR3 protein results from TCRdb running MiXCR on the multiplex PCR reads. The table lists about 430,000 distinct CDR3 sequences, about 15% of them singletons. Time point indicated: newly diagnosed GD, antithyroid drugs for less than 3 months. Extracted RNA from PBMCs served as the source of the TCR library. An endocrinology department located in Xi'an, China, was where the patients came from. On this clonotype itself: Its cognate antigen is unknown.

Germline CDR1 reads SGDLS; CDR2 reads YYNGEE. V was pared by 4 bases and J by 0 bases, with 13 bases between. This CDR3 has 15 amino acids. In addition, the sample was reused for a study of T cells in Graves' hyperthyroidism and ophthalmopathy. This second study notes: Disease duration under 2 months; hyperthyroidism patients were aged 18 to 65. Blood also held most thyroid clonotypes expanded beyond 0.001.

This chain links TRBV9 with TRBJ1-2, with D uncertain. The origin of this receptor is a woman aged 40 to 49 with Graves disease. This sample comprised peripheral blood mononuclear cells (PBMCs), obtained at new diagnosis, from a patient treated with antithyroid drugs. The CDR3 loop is CASSPGSGANYGYTF. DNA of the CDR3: TGTGCCAGCAGCCCCGGTTCGGGAGCTAACTATGGCTACACCTTC.